This entry describes one TCR beta chain. Its antigen remains unknown. Per the germline V gene, CDR1 is MNHEY and CDR2 is SVGEGT. The CDR3 spans 16 residues. J was trimmed by 0 bases and V by 5 bases; bases with no gene match: 8. The sample is drawn from a study of blood T cells in healthy people across ages. Study-level results: Without sorted subsets, naive and antigen-experienced compartments could not be conclusively compared.

The use of a sample-barcoded 5' primer and a J-beta primer mix characterized a second PCR of about 7 to 12 cycles. Every single cDNA molecule received a tag from a template-switch adaptor with 12 random nucleotides. Each CDR3 protein is one row after TCRdb ran MiXCR on the 5' RACE reads. The repertoire includes about 2 million distinct CDR3 sequences, around half of them detected once, and less than 2.5% sits in the top ten. The genes are TRBV6-2 or TRBV6-3 and TRBJ1-1, with 8 bases fitting TRBD1. Sequencing input: blood. This clonotype was sampled from a woman aged 40 to 50 in good health. The CDR3 loop is CASSRQGKSMNTEAFF. CDR3 in DNA: TGTGCCAGCAGTCGACAGGGGAAGAGCATGAACACTGAAGCTTTCTTT.